The subject of this entry is one T cell receptor (beta chain). Its antigen is not identified. This sample is part of a study of T cells in Graves' hyperthyroidism and ophthalmopathy. Whole-study findings and limits: Expanded thyroid clonotypes (above 0.001) were mostly also found in blood.

There were TCR beta CDR3 regions amplified from RNA transcripts. First-round RT-PCR of the TCR CDR3 relied on the HTBI primer set. TCRdb ran MiXCR on the multiplex PCR reads and lists one entry per CDR3 protein. This sample has a few hundred thousand distinct CDR3 sequences, with approximately 15% found just once. Sample: blood. The source of this sequence is a woman in her twenties or thirties with Graves' ophthalmopathy.

The DNA for the CDR3 is TGCAGTGCTGGGGAGGGCACTGAAGCTTTCTTT. Protein product: CSAGEGTEAFF. This chain connects TRBV20-1 to TRBJ1-1, with D hard to call. The CDR3 sequence is 11 residues long. Trimming took 5 bases from V and 4 from J, leaving 8 bases between them. Germline loops: CDR1 DFQATT, CDR2 SNEGSKA (reference sequence).